This passage covers 27 T cell receptor beta chains from one sample sequenced in a study of shared clonotypes between healthy human individuals. TCRdb's copy holds only in-frame clones and misses some; the assay was immunoSEQ multiplex PCR. The sample contains 1.4 million or so clones, about 98.5% of which appear only once. The sequencing sample was made of naive CD4+ T cells sorted from blood. The subset denotes: CD45RA+ positively selected. The receptor source for this set is a young man in good health.

The chain uses TRBV6-4 and TRBJ2-1; D is perhaps TRBD2 (5 bases). Trimming cost V 10 bases and J 0 bases, with 13 bases left between them. The CDR3 has 14 residues. Germline loops: CDR1 MRHNA, CDR2 SNTAGT. CDR3 coding DNA: TGTGCCACCTCTTTGGAGGCCTCCTACAATGAGCAGTTCTTC. Its protein is CATSLEASYNEQFF.

Comments on this clone: This CDR3 is also generated by other DNA sequences in the sample. The chain links TRBV5-4 to TRBJ2-7; D is possibly TRBD1 or TRBD2 (6 bases each). The CDR3 extends over 14 amino acids. Trimming removed 0 bases at V and 5 bases at J, with 12 bases between. Per the germline V gene, CDR1 is SGHNT and CDR2 is YYREEE (reference sequence). DNA of the CDR3: TGTGCCAGCAGCTTGGTCGGGGGCCGTAACGAGCAGTACTTC. It yields the protein CASSLVGGRNEQYF. The full variable domain, with the rest looked up from reference TRBV5-4 and TRBJ2-7, is ETGVTQSPTHLIKTRGQQVTLRCSSQSGHNTVSWYQQALGQGPQFIFQYYREEENGRGNFPPRFSGLQFPNYSSELNVNALELDDSALYLCASSLVGGRNEQYFGPGTRLTVT.

The CDR3 sequence: CASSLGPPGLARTYEQYF. The CDR3 DNA sequence: TGTGCCAGCAGCTTAGGACCCCCGGGACTAGCGCGCACCTACGAGCAGTACTTC. The chain uses TRBV7-3 and TRBJ2-7; 10 bases line up with TRBD2. The germline CDR1 and CDR2 sequences are SGHTA and FQGTGA. The CDR3 has 18 residues. After removal of 2 bases from V and 2 bases from J, the junction contained 12 bases not matched to a gene.

The gene calls are TRBV15 and TRBJ1-5; 10 bases align to TRBD1. V gave up 7 bases and J gave up 5 bases; unmatched junction bases: 8. Germline V lookup: CDR1 LNHNV, CDR2 YYDKDF (reference sequence). The CDR3 sequence is 15 residues long. CDR3 protein: CATTRDRGLDQPQHF. The DNA for the CDR3 is TGTGCCACCACGCGCGACAGGGGGCTTGATCAGCCCCAGCATTTT.

The chain is built from TRBV29-1 and TRBJ2-1; possible D gene TRBD2, 6 bases. Trimming left V 4 bases short and J 0 bases short, with 16 bases between. Per germline, CDR1 SQVTM and CDR2 ANQGSEA. This CDR3 has 16 amino acids. CDR3: CSVVTGDVSSYNEQFF. The DNA for the CDR3 is TGCAGCGTTGTGACGGGAGACGTTAGCTCCTACAATGAGCAGTTCTTC.

The rearrangement uses TRBV5-4 and TRBJ2-2; D uncertain. Trimming left V 3 bases short and J 5 bases short, with 8 bases between. Germline lookup yields CDR1 SGHNT and CDR2 YYREEE (reference sequence). The CDR3 is 13 amino acids. The CDR3 protein is CASSSRVTGELFF. CDR3 DNA: TGTGCCAGCAGCTCCCGAGTAACCGGGGAGCTGTTTTTT.

This chain uses TRBV18 with TRBJ2-2; D might be TRBD2 (5 bases). CDR3 length: 15 amino acids. Germline V gene sequence: CDR1 KGHSH, CDR2 LQKENI. Trimming took off 2 bases at V and 6 bases at J, with 13 bases between the two ends. The CDR3: CASSPSRGWAGELFF. CDR3 nucleotides: TGTGCCAGCTCACCAAGCAGAGGGTGGGCCGGGGAGCTGTTTTTT.

The chain uses TRBV5-4 and TRBJ2-1; D unresolved. Germline values: CDR1 SGHNT, CDR2 YYREEE (reference sequence). Deletions cut 4 bases from V and 1 base from J, with 6 bases between. The CDR3 is made up of 13 amino acids. The CDR3 DNA is TGTGCCAGCAGCCCAGTATCCTACAATGAGCAGTTCTTC. Encoded protein: CASSPVSYNEQFF.

The chain couples TRBV5-1 to TRBJ2-6; D is possibly TRBD1 (6 bases). This CDR3 region has 16 residues. The germline V gene has CDR1 SGHRS and CDR2 YFSETQ. The ends were cut back, 5 bases at V and 1 base at J, with 13 bases in the middle. The CDR3 region has the DNA TGCGCCAGCAGGTCGAAAACAGGGTCTGGGGCCAACGTCCTGACTTTC. This encodes CASRSKTGSGANVLTF.

On this clone itself: Additional DNA sequences in this sample encode the identical CDR3. The genes are TRBV28 and TRBJ2-7; 8 nucleotides align to TRBD1. In germline, CDR1 is MDHEN, CDR2 SYDVKM. The CDR3 runs 13 residues. Losses at the gene ends were 5 bases for V and 5 bases for J; bases not matched to a gene: 5. The CDR3 DNA reads as TGTGCCAGCAGTCCCGGACAGGGTCACGAGCAGTACTTC. Protein product: CASSPGQGHEQYF.

The chain combines TRBV11-2 with TRBJ2-1, with 9 bases matching TRBD2. V lost 1 base, J lost 5 bases, and 6 bases stayed unmatched. The CDR3 contains 16 residues. CDR1 and CDR2 (germline): SGHAT, FQNNGV. Written as DNA, the CDR3 is TGTGCCAGCAGCTTAGTCCGCCCTAGCGGGGACAATGAGCAGTTCTTC. It encodes CASSLVRPSGDNEQFF.

The CDR3 DNA sequence: TGTGCCATCAGCTCTAACAGGAGCCCCAACTATGGCTACACCTTC. Translation: CAISSNRSPNYGYTF. This rearrangement joins TRBV10-3 to TRBJ1-2; maybe TRBD1 (5 bases). The CDR3 loop spans 15 amino acids. Trimming took off 6 bases at V and 2 bases at J, with 16 bases between the two ends. Germline V gene lookup returns CDR1 ENHRY and CDR2 SYGVKD.

The chain uses TRBV5-4 and TRBJ2-5, with 10 bases aligning to TRBD1. The J call is doubtful: the DNA matches TRBJ2-7 better. CDR3 length: 17 amino acids. Germline lookup yields CDR1 SGHNT and CDR2 YYREEE (reference sequence). CDR3 sequence reads: CASSLPKPGTGVYEQYF. CDR3 sequence (DNA): TGTGCCAGCAGCTTGCCAAAACCTGGGACAGGGGTTTACGAGCAGTACTTC.

This chain connects TRBV15 to TRBJ2-5; D is uncertain. With 0 bases removed from V and 4 bases from J, the gap between germline ends came to 15 bases. The CDR3 length is 16 residues. CDR1 and CDR2 from the germline V gene are LNHNV and YYDKDF (reference sequence). The CDR3 sequence: CATSRDQAALGETQYF. The CDR3 nucleotides are TGTGCCACCAGCAGAGATCAGGCCGCCTTGGGAGAGACCCAGTACTTC. The entire variable domain, with the rest obtained from reference TRBV15 and TRBJ2-5, is as follows: DAMVIQNPRYQVTQFGKPVTLSCSQTLNHNVMYWYQQKSSQAPKLLFHYYDKDFNNEADTPDNFQSRRPNTSFCFLDIRSPGLGDTAMYLCATSRDQAALGETQYFGPGTRLLVL.

On this clone itself: Other DNA variants within this sample encode the same CDR3. This rearrangement joins TRBV5-1 to TRBJ1-1; D gene uncertain. V was clipped by 2 bases and J by 1 base, with 6 bases between them. The germline gives CDR1 SGHRS, CDR2 YFSETQ. The CDR3 length is 13 residues. The CDR3: CASSFDRNTEAFF. The CDR3, as DNA: TGCGCCAGCAGCTTTGATCGGAACACTGAAGCTTTCTTT. The full variable domain, completed using reference TRBV5-1 and TRBJ1-1, is KAGVTQTPRYLIKTRGQQVTLSCSPISGHRSVSWYQQTPGQGLQFLFEYFSETQRNKGNFPGRFSGRQFSNSRSEMNVSTLELGDSALYLCASSFDRNTEAFFGQGTRLTVV.

About this clone itself: An end of the junction does not agree with germline; a read error may underlie this. This chain links TRBV7-8 with TRBJ2-7, with 8 positions matching TRBD2. Germline assignment: CDR1 SGHVS and CDR2 FQNEAQ. The CDR3 has 12 amino acids. The CDR3 region is CASSLLGLAGTF. Written as DNA, the CDR3 is TGTGCCAGCAGCTTACTAGGACTAGCCGGTACATTC.

The chain links TRBV7-3 to TRBJ2-1, with unresolved D. CDR1 is SGHTA, CDR2 FQGTGA, per germline. The V and J ends lost 5 bases and 7 bases respectively, with 15 bases between them. CDR3 size: 14 residues. CDR3 residues: CASSPQPGQNEQFF. CDR3 DNA: TGTGCCAGCAGCCCACAACCGGGCCAAAATGAGCAGTTCTTC.

About this clone: This sample also contains other DNA sequences that code for the same CDR3. V is TRBV5-1 and J is TRBJ2-5; D call uncertain. The CDR3 consists of 13 residues. The V gene's germline CDR1 is SGHRS and CDR2 YFSETQ. Trimming pared 0 bases from V and 1 base from J, leaving 4 bases between. CDR3: CASSLALQETQYF. The CDR3 region has the DNA TGCGCCAGCAGCTTGGCCCTCCAAGAGACCCAGTACTTC.

A single count supports this clone. V is TRBV27 and J is TRBJ2-7; D call uncertain. The CDR3 has 13 residues. V lost 0 bases and J 7 bases, leaving 10 bases between the germline ends. CDR1 and CDR2 (germline): MNHEY, SMNVEV (reference sequence). The CDR3: CASSLSFSEEQYF. DNA of the CDR3: TGTGCCAGCAGTTTATCTTTCTCGGAAGAGCAGTACTTC.

This clone was counted once. CDR3 nucleotides: TGTGCCAGCAGCCCTCTAGGTAGACAGTACCCCAGCGAGCAGTACTTC. Translation: CASSPLGRQYPSEQYF. The rearrangement uses TRBV7-3 and TRBJ2-7; TRBD1 is a possible D gene (5 bases). Germline values: CDR1 SGHTA, CDR2 FQGTGA. The length of the CDR3 is 16 residues. The V gene lost 5 bases and the J gene lost 6 bases, with 23 bases spanning the gap.

The rearrangement uses TRBV11-2 and TRBJ2-1; D is undetermined. This CDR3 has 11 amino acids. V dropped 3 bases and J dropped 8 bases, with 5 bases sitting between them. CDR1 SGHAT and CDR2 FQNNGV come from the germline V gene. CDR3 sequence reads: CASSFNDEQFF. The CDR3 DNA follows: TGTGCCAGCAGCTTTAACGATGAGCAGTTCTTC.

The CDR3 sequence: CASSRELNTEAFF. The CDR3 region has the DNA TGCGCCAGCAGCCGGGAATTGAACACTGAAGCTTTCTTT. V gene TRBV5-1 combines with J gene TRBJ1-1; D gene unclear. There are 13 residues in the CDR3. Germline V gene lookup returns CDR1 SGHRS and CDR2 YFSETQ. V lost 4 bases and J 0 bases, leaving 7 bases between the germline ends.

The count of this clone is one. V is TRBV7-2 and J is TRBJ1-5; D is perhaps TRBD1 (6 bases). Deletions cut 5 bases from V and 4 bases from J, with 18 bases between. Germline lookup yields CDR1 SGHTA and CDR2 FQGNSA. The CDR3 has 16 residues. CDR3 amino acids: CASSDRGVGGNQPQHF. For the CDR3, the DNA is TGTGCCAGCAGCGACAGAGGGGTAGGGGGGAATCAGCCCCAGCATTTT.

V and J are TRBV7-8 and TRBJ2-1; 7 nucleotides match TRBD1. This CDR3 comprises 14 residues. The ends lost 4 bases at V and 5 bases at J; junction bases unmatched: 5. Germline CDR1 and CDR2: SGHVS and FQNEAQ. The CDR3, as DNA: TGTGCCAGCAGCTGGGGGACAGCCAACAATGAGCAGTTCTTC. Residues: CASSWGTANNEQFF.

The chain employs TRBV10-3 and TRBJ2-1; 10 nucleotides line up with TRBD1. CDR1 is ENHRY and CDR2 is SYGVKD in the germline V gene. Trimming at V came to 3 bases and at J to 3 bases, leaving 17 bases not matched to a gene. The CDR3 sequence is 20 residues long. In DNA, the CDR3 is TGTGCCATCAGTGAAAGGGGGACAGGGGCGACCAAGATTTACTACAATGAGCAGTTCTTC. Protein: CAISERGTGATKIYYNEQFF.

V usage is TRBV7-2 and J usage is TRBJ1-5; D is uncertain. The V gene's germline CDR1 is SGHTA and CDR2 FQGNSA. V lost 0 bases, J lost 3 bases, and 9 bases lay in between. This CDR3 contains 15 residues. This CDR3 is CASSLAAGFNQPQHF. The CDR3 DNA follows: TGTGCCAGCAGCTTAGCGGCCGGTTTCAATCAGCCCCAGCATTTT.

In regard to this clone: This sample includes further DNA sequences coding for the same CDR3. The CDR3 is CASSLGYNEQFF. DNA of the CDR3: TGTGCCAGCAGCCTAGGGTACAATGAGCAGTTCTTC. The rearrangement joins TRBV11-2 to TRBJ2-1; D not resolved. CDR1 and CDR2 (germline): SGHAT, FQNNGV. The CDR3 spans 12 residues. Trimming pared 5 bases from V and 4 bases from J, leaving 6 bases between.